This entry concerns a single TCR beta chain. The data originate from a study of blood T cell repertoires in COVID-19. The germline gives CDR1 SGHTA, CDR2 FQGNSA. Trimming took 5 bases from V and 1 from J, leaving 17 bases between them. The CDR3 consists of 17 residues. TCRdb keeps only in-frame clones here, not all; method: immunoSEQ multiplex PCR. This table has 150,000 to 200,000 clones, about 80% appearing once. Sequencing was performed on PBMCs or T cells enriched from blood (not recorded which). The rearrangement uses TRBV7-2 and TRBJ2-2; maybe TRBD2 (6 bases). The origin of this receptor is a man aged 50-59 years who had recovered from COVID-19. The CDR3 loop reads CASSARPPGGNTGELFF. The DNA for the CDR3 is TGTGCCAGCAGCGCCCGACCCCCCGGGGGGAACACCGGGGAGCTGTTTTTT.